This T cell receptor beta chain came from a study of identical twins. The sample holds a few counts of this clonotype. Its antigen remains unknown. General observations from the study: For out-of-frame alpha sequences shared by twins, low generation probability was in excess.

Trimming took 4 bases from V and 0 from J, leaving 12 bases between them. The CDR3 totals 16 residues. CDR1 is LGHDT and CDR2 is YNNKEL in the germline V gene (reference sequence). TCRdb used MiXCR to reprocess the 5' RACE reads, holding one entry per CDR3 protein. The sample gives 400,000 to 600,000 distinct CDR3 sequences, approximately 20% of which show up once; around 0.48% is in the top ten. The sample was also reused in another study, on yellow fever vaccine responses in identical twins.

Material for sequencing was CD4+ T cells sorted from blood. This receptor was taken from a woman aged 18-35 years in good health. The chain combines TRBV3-1 with TRBJ2-2, with a possible D match to TRBD1 (5 bases). The chain's CDR3 is CASSLQVPPNTGELFF. CDR3 coding DNA: TGTGCCAGCAGCCTACAGGTTCCCCCGAACACCGGGGAGCTGTTTTTT.